These T cell receptor beta chains were read from a single sample in a study of cytomegalovirus exposure and HLA in healthy donors. Clones were read by immunoSEQ multiplex PCR, and TCRdb kept only the in-frame ones, dropping some. The sample records around 70,000 clones, around 73% being singletons. Input material: PBMCs. The receptors come from a woman between 40 and 55 years old in good health and CMV-seropositive. Each CDR3 is given with its conserved first and last residue. A D gene is named only where the DNA matches it firmly. Part of the rows lack a size; the others show once, few, many or a class for expanded clones.

D gene: .
V gene: TRBV10-1
clone size: .
J gene: TRBJ1-1
CDR3 protein: CASSESRRPKNTEAFF
CDR3 DNA: TGCGCCAGCAGTGAGTCGAGGAGGCCCAAGAACACTGAAGCTTTCTTT

D gene: .
V gene: TRBV2
clone size: .
J gene: TRBJ2-7
CDR3 protein: CASSPAWEVTYEQYF
CDR3 DNA: TGTGCCAGCAGTCCAGCCTGGGAGGTAACCTACGAGCAGTACTTC

D gene: TRBD1
V gene: TRBV6-1
clone size: once
J gene: TRBJ1-2
CDR3 protein: CASTTSQGDYGYTF
CDR3 DNA: TGTGCCAGCACGACGTCCCAGGGGGACTATGGCTACACCTTC

D gene: TRBD2
V gene: TRBV27
clone size: once
J gene: TRBJ2-1
CDR3 protein: CASSSSGALYNEQFF
CDR3 DNA: TGTGCCAGCAGTAGTAGCGGGGCGCTCTACAATGAGCAGTTCTTC

D gene: TRBD1
V gene: TRBV30
clone size: .
J gene: TRBJ1-3
CDR3 protein: CAWGLDRGRPDSGNTIYF
CDR3 DNA: TGTGCCTGGGGGTTGGACAGGGGGCGGCCGGATTCTGGAAACACCATATATTTT

D gene: .
V gene: TRBV18
clone size: few
J gene: TRBJ1-2
CDR3 protein: CASSPYRQADYGYTF
CDR3 DNA: TGTGCCAGCTCACCGTACAGACAGGCGGACTATGGCTACACCTTC

D gene: TRBD2
V gene: TRBV7-3
clone size: .
J gene: TRBJ2-3
CDR3 protein: CASSPTSGGRDTQYF
CDR3 DNA: TGTGCCAGCAGCCCAACTAGCGGGGGGCGGGATACGCAGTATTTT

D gene: TRBD1
V gene: TRBV5-1
clone size: few
J gene: TRBJ1-6
CDR3 protein: CASSLATGGGDSPLHF
CDR3 DNA: TGCGCCAGCAGCTTGGCCACAGGGGGCGGCGATTCACCCCTCCACTTT

D gene: .
V gene: TRBV28
clone size: .
J gene: TRBJ2-7
CDR3 protein: CASQGQAAYEQYF
CDR3 DNA: TGTGCCTCCCAGGGGCAGGCGGCCTACGAGCAGTACTTC

D gene: .
V gene: TRBV28
clone size: few
J gene: TRBJ1-2
CDR3 protein: CASSLGTGFSGYTF
CDR3 DNA: TGTGCCAGCAGTTTGGGTACAGGGTTCTCTGGCTACACCTTC